A single sample gave rise to the 18 T cell receptor beta chains below, sequenced in a study of blood T cell repertoires in COVID-19. Generated by immunoSEQ multiplex PCR, the TCRdb table keeps only in-frame clones and is missing some. Of nearly 350,000 clones listed, about 89% are singletons. The specimen sequenced was peripheral blood. These receptors were taken from a woman in her forties or fifties with COVID-19, enrolled during active disease.

The chain recombines TRBV3-1 (or the pseudogene TRBV3-2) with TRBJ2-7; D is perhaps TRBD1 (5 bases). V lost 4 bases to trimming and J lost 3 bases, with 31 bases between them. CDR1 is LGHDT, CDR2 YNNKEL, per germline (reference sequence). The CDR3 runs to 20 residues. CDR3 loop: CASSPGTATTQGLLDYEQYF. The CDR3 DNA is TGTGCCAGCAGCCCGGGCACCGCTACAACCCAGGGTCTGTTGGACTACGAGCAGTACTTC.

The gene calls are TRBV19 and TRBJ1-2; 9 bases fit TRBD1. There are 16 residues in the CDR3. The V and J ends lost 0 bases and 3 bases, in that order; junction bases with no gene match: 5. Germline-derived CDR1 and CDR2 are LNHDA and SQIVND (reference sequence). In DNA form, the CDR3 reads TGTGCCAGTAGTATAGATCACAGGGGGCTTGACTATGGCTACACCTTC. Its protein product is CASSIDHRGLDYGYTF.

This sequence joins TRBV10-1 and TRBJ2-3; perhaps TRBD2 as D (5 bases). V lost 5 bases and J 0 bases, leaving 21 bases between the germline ends. Germline V lookup: CDR1 WNHNN, CDR2 SYGVQD (reference sequence). This CDR3 region has 18 residues. CDR3 in amino acids: CASSKGLLAGSSTDTQYF. The CDR3 DNA is TGCGCCAGCAGTAAGGGCTTGCTAGCCGGATCTAGCACAGATACGCAGTATTTT.

The gene calls are TRBV4-1 and TRBJ2-1, with TRBD2 identical over 8 bases. The J segment lost 8 bases and the V segment lost 0 bases, leaving 9 bases of the junction unmatched. The germline gives CDR1 MGHRA, CDR2 YSYEKL. The CDR3 spans 16 residues. The CDR3 region has the DNA TGCGCCAGCAGCCAAGAGTCAAGCGGGAGTTTCGATGAGCAGTTCTTC. Translating gives CASSQESSGSFDEQFF.

The rearrangement joins TRBV23-1 to TRBJ1-1; 7 bases agree with TRBD1. TRBV23-1 is treated as an ORF (open reading frame) with a function not yet certain. With V trimmed by 0 bases and J by 2 bases, 3 bases remained unmatched. This CDR3 is 15 amino acids long. CDR3 sequence: CASSQSAGGNTEAFF. The CDR3 region has the DNA TGCGCCAGCAGTCAATCCGCAGGGGGAAACACTGAAGCTTTCTTT.

In nucleotides, the CDR3 is TGTGCCACCAGCAGTAGTAATCAGCCCCAGCATTTT. This translates into CATSSSNQPQHF. The chain is built from TRBV15 and TRBJ1-5, with D unclear. Germline V gives CDR1 LNHNV, CDR2 YYDKDF (reference sequence). The CDR3 has 12 residues. Trimming left V 3 bases short and J 4 bases short, with 4 bases between.

This clone has more than one count but fewer than ten. This same CDR3 is encoded by further DNA sequences in the sample. The chain carries TRBV6-5 and TRBJ2-7; the match to TRBD1 covers 8 bases. Unmatched junction bases numbered 4, after V lost 3 bases and J lost 0 bases. Germline V gene data show CDR1 as MNHEY and CDR2 as SVGAGI. This CDR3 is built from 15 residues. The DNA for the CDR3 is TGTGCCAGCAGTTATGGACAGGGAAGCTCCTACGAGCAGTACTTC. Translated: CASSYGQGSSYEQYF.

This clone turned up a few times. The rearrangement links TRBV5-1 to TRBJ1-5; no definite D call. This CDR3 is 15 amino acids long. The germline V and J ends were trimmed by 0 bases and 3 bases, with 10 bases remaining between them. The germline V gene has CDR1 SGHRS and CDR2 YFSETQ. The DNA of the CDR3 is TGCGCCAGCAGCTTGGAAGGGAGGAACAATCAGCCCCAGCATTTT. Amino acid sequence: CASSLEGRNNQPQHF.

The chain recombines TRBV5-1 with TRBJ2-1; TRBD2 matches 16 bases. This CDR3 comprises 16 residues. The V gene end was trimmed by 6 bases and the J gene end by 4 bases; junction bases not matched to a gene: 4. CDR1 is SGHRS, CDR2 YFSETQ, per germline. CDR3 in amino acids: CASNKGLAGGYNEQFF. Written as DNA, the CDR3 is TGCGCCAGCAACAAGGGACTAGCGGGAGGGTACAATGAGCAGTTCTTC.

The chain couples TRBV11-3 to TRBJ2-1; the D gene is possibly TRBD2 (7 bases). Germline V lookup: CDR1 SGHNT, CDR2 YENEEA. The CDR3 is 15 residues long. Trimming left V 1 base short and J 2 bases short, with 9 bases between. The CDR3 DNA follows: TGTGCCAGCAGCTTAGGGGGGGGCGCCTACAATGAGCAGTTCTTC. It encodes CASSLGGGAYNEQFF.

This chain joins TRBV9 and TRBJ2-3, with 10 bases identical to TRBD2. The CDR3 contains 15 residues. The J segment lost 6 bases and the V segment lost 1 base, leaving 5 bases of the junction unmatched. CDR1 is SGDLS and CDR2 is YYNGEE in the germline V gene. Here the CDR3 reads CASSVRGSGRDTQYF. The CDR3 DNA reads as TGTGCCAGCAGCGTACGAGGTAGCGGGAGGGATACGCAGTATTTT.

To note about this clone: The junction differs from germline at one of its ends, possibly a read error. The chain joins TRBV6-6 to TRBJ1-6; D remains unclear. The germline V gene encodes CDR1 MNHNY and CDR2 SVGAGI (reference sequence). The CDR3 sequence is 11 residues long. CDR3 amino acids: CASSYVGGWRF. As DNA, the CDR3 is TGTGCCAGCAGTTACGTGGGAGGTTGGCGCTTT.

The rearrangement uses TRBV6-2 or TRBV6-3 and TRBJ2-7, with 9 bases identical to TRBD2. From germline, CDR1 is MNHEY and CDR2 SVGEGT. The CDR3 covers 15 residues. Trimming cost V 5 bases and J 4 bases; bases outside gene matches: 9. The CDR3 here is CASSRSGSSGYEQYF. CDR3 sequence (DNA): TGTGCCAGCAGTCGTAGCGGGAGTAGTGGATACGAGCAGTACTTC.

The chain carries TRBV6-5 and TRBJ1-1; D is ambiguous. This CDR3 has 11 amino acids. V gave up 8 bases and J gave up 11 bases, with 15 bases separating them. Looked up from germline, CDR1 is MNHEY and CDR2 is SVGAGI. The CDR3 reads CASGREGAAFF. DNA for the CDR3: TGTGCCAGCGGAAGGGAGGGTGCGGCTTTCTTT.

The rearrangement joins TRBV3-1 (or the pseudogene TRBV3-2) to TRBJ1-2; perhaps TRBD1 as D (5 bases). Trimming removed 3 bases from V and 8 bases from J, with 13 bases in between. The CDR3 sequence is 13 residues long. Germline V gene lookup returns CDR1 LGHDT and CDR2 YNNKEL (reference sequence). The CDR3 nucleotides read TGTGCCAGCAGCCAGGATCAGGGTACGGGCTACACCTTC. This encodes CASSQDQGTGYTF.

The chain has TRBV5-5 and TRBJ1-1; 7 nucleotides match TRBD1. Germline values: CDR1 SGHKS, CDR2 YYEKEE (reference sequence). The CDR3 contains 13 residues. V trimming: 0 bases; J trimming: 4 bases; junction bases outside the gene matches: 0. CDR3 DNA sequence: TGTGCCAGCAGCTTGGAGGGGGCCACTGAAGCTTTCTTT. Translation gives CASSLEGATEAFF.

The chain links TRBV30 to TRBJ1-3, with D unresolved. Germline V gives CDR1 GTSNPN, CDR2 SVGIG (reference sequence). Trimming removed 2 bases from V and 1 base from J, with 9 bases in between. CDR3 size: 14 residues. The CDR3 sequence: CAWSPSHSGNTIYF. In DNA form, the CDR3 reads TGTGCCTGGAGTCCGAGCCATTCTGGAAACACCATATATTTT.

This sequence joins TRBV6-6 and TRBJ1-6, with D possibly matching TRBD1 (6 bases). Germline CDR1 MNHNY, CDR2 SVGAGI (reference sequence). With 6 bases removed from V and 7 bases from J, the gap between germline ends came to 13 bases. The CDR3 covers 14 residues. The CDR3, as DNA: TGTGCCAGCAGCCGCCGGGACAACAATTCACCCCTCCACTTT. Residues: CASSRRDNNSPLHF.